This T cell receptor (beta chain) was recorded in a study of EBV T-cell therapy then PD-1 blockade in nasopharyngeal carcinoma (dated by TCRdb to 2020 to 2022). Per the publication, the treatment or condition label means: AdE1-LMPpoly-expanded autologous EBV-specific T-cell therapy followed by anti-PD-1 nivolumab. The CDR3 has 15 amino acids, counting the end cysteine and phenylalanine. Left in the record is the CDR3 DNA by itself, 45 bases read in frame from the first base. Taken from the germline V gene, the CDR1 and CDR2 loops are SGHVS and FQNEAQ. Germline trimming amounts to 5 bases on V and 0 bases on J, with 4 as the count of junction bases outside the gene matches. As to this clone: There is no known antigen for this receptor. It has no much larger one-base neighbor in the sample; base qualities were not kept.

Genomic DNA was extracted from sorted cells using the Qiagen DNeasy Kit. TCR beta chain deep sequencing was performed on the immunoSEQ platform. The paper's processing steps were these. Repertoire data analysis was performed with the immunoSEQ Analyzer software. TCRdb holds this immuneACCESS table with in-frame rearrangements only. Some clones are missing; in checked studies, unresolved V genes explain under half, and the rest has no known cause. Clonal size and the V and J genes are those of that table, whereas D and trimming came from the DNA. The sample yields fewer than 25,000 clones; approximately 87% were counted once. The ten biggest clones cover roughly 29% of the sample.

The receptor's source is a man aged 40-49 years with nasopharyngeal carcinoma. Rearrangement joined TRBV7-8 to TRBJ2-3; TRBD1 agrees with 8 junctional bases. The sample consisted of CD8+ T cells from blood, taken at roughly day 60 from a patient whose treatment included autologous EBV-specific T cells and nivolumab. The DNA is TGTGCCAGCAGCCCCGGACAGGGTAGCACAGATACGCAGTATTTT. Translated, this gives CASSPGQGSTDTQYF.